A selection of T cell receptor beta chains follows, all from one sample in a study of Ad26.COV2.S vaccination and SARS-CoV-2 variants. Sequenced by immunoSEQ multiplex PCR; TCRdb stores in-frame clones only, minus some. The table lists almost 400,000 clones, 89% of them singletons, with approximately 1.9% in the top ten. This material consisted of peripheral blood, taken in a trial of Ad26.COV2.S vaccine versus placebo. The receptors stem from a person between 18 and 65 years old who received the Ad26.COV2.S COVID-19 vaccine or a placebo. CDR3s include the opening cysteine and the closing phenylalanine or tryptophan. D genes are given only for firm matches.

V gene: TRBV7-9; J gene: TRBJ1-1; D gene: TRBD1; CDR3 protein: CASSFPPGQGDKLEAFF; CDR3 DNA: TGTGCCAGCAGCTTCCCTCCGGGACAGGGCGATAAACTTGAAGCTTTCTTT
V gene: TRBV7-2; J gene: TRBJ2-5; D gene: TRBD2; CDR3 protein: CASREGLAGPETQYF; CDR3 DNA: TGTGCCAGCAGAGAGGGACTAGCGGGACCAGAGACCCAGTACTTC
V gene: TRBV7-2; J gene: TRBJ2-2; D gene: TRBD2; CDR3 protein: CASSPGLAGLQPVTGELFF; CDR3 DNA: TGTGCCAGCAGCCCGGGACTAGCGGGACTCCAACCCGTCACCGGGGAGCTGTTTTTT
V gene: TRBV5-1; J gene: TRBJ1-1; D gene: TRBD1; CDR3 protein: CASSLEGADTEAFF; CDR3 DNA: TGCGCCAGCAGCCTCGAGGGGGCAGACACTGAAGCTTTCTTT
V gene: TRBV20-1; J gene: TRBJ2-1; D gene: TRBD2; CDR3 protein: CSASSGSWDNEQFF; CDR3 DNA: TGCAGTGCTAGTAGCGGGAGTTGGGACAATGAGCAGTTCTTC
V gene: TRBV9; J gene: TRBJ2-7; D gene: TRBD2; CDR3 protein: CASSAHGTSGTDEQYF; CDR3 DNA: TGTGCCAGCAGCGCCCACGGGACTAGCGGTACTGACGAGCAGTACTTC
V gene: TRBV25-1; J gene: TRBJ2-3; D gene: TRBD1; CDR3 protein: CASTPLGGSDHITDTQYF; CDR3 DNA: TGTGCCAGCACCCCACTAGGGGGCTCCGATCATATCACAGATACGCAGTATTTT
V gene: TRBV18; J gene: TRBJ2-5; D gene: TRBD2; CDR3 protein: CASSPAGGSQETQYF; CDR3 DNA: TGTGCCAGCTCACCAGCGGGAGGCTCCCAAGAGACCCAGTACTTC
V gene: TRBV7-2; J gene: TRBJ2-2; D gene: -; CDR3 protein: CASSADPRGELFF; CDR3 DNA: TGTGCCAGCAGCGCCGACCCGCGGGGGGAGCTGTTTTTT
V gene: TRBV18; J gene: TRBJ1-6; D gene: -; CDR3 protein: CASSEDAAPLHF; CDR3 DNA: TGTGCCAGCTCGGAAGACGCGGCGCCCCTCCACTTT
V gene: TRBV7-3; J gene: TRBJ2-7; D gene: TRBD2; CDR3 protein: CASSPWGTSMGYEQYF; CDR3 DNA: TGTGCCAGCAGCCCCTGGGGGACTAGCATGGGTTACGAGCAGTACTTC
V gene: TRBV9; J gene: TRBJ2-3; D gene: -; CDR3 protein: CASSVVGQDTQYF; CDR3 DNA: TGTGCCAGCAGCGTAGTTGGTCAGGATACGCAGTATTTT
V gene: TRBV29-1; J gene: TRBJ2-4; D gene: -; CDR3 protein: CSAAGNGDIQYF; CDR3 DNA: TGCAGCGCCGCCGGTAATGGGGACATTCAGTACTTC
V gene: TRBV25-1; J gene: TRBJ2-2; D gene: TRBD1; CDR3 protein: CASSATGETGELFF; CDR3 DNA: TGTGCCAGCAGTGCGACAGGGGAGACCGGGGAGCTGTTTTTT
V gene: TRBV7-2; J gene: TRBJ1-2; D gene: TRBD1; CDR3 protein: CASSPGQLNYGYTF; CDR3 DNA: TGTGCCAGCAGCCCGGGACAGCTTAACTATGGCTACACCTTC
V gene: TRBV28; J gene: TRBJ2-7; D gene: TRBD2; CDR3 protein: CATPHRLAGGRPPDEQYF; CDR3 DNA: TGTGCCACCCCCCATAGACTAGCGGGAGGTCGTCCCCCCGACGAGCAGTACTTC
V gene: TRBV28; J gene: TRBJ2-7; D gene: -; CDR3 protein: CASSSVGSEQYF; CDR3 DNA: TGTGCCAGCAGTTCCGTGGGGTCCGAGCAGTACTTC
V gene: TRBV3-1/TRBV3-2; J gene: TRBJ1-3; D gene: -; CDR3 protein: CASSQYGPGQKYGNTIYF; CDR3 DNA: TGTGCCAGCAGCCAATACGGACCGGGGCAGAAATATGGAAACACCATATATTTT
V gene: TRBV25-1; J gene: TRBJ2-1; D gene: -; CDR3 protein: CASRVGDNEQFF; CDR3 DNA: TGTGCCAGCAGGGTTGGGGACAATGAGCAGTTCTTC
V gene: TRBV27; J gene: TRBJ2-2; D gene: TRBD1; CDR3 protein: CASRRQGANTGELFF; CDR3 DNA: TGTGCCAGCAGGCGACAGGGGGCGAACACCGGGGAGCTGTTTTTT
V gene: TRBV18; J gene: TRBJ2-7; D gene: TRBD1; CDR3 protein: CASSPRTGPPYEQYF; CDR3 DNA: TGTGCCAGCTCACCCCGGACAGGGCCCCCCTACGAGCAGTACTTC
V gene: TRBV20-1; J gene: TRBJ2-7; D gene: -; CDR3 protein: CSAVAVYEQYF; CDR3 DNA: TGCAGTGCGGTCGCTGTCTACGAGCAGTACTTC
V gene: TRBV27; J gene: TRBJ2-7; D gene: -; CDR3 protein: CASSFGRTYEQYF; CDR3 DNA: TGTGCCAGCAGTTTCGGACGGACCTACGAGCAGTACTTC